One sample yielded the 12 T cell receptor beta chains listed below, sequenced in a study of blood T cell repertoires in COVID-19. The repertoire was sequenced with immunoSEQ multiplex PCR; TCRdb's copy has only in-frame clones and lacks some. The sample consists of over 150,000 clones, about 88% of them appearing once. The sample was peripheral blood. The receptors come from a woman between 55 and 75 years old with COVID-19, enrolled during active disease.

There are a few counts of this clone. The sample carries other DNA sequences with the same CDR3. This chain uses TRBV11-2 with TRBJ1-2; D may be TRBD1 (5 bases). The V and J ends lost 1 base and 8 bases respectively, with 8 bases between them. This CDR3 spans 12 amino acids. Germline assignment: CDR1 SGHAT and CDR2 FQNNGV. CDR3 sequence (DNA): TGTGCCAGCAGCTTAGGGGCAGGGGGCTACACCTTC. It specifies CASSLGAGGYTF.

The rearrangement uses TRBV7-2 and TRBJ2-2; 10 nucleotides agree with TRBD1. This CDR3 has 14 residues. Germline lookup yields CDR1 SGHTA and CDR2 FQGNSA. V lost 5 bases to trimming and J lost 5 bases; unmatched junction nucleotides: 2. The CDR3 loop reads CASSADRGTGELFF. As DNA, the CDR3 is TGTGCCAGCAGCGCGGACAGGGGGACCGGGGAGCTGTTTTTT.

V gene TRBV27 combines with J gene TRBJ2-3, with D perhaps matching TRBD1 (6 bases). V lost 4 bases and J 0 bases, leaving 11 bases between the germline ends. Germline V gene lookup returns CDR1 MNHEY and CDR2 SMNVEV (reference sequence). This CDR3 comprises 15 residues. In DNA, the CDR3 is TGTGCCAGCAGTTACGGACAGTCGAGCACAGATACGCAGTATTTT. It specifies CASSYGQSSTDTQYF.

The CDR3 here is CASSLWTGGLEETQYF. Written as DNA, the CDR3 is TGTGCCAGCAGCCTCTGGACAGGGGGCTTAGAAGAGACCCAGTACTTC. This chain connects TRBV11-2 to TRBJ2-5, with 11 bases matching TRBD1. Germline trimming cut 5 bases from V and 3 bases from J; bases unmatched to any gene: 8. Germline CDR1 SGHAT, CDR2 FQNNGV. The CDR3 has 16 amino acids.

The chain joins TRBV7-2 to TRBJ1-1; D is possibly TRBD1 (5 bases). Germline values: CDR1 SGHTA, CDR2 FQGNSA. The CDR3 extends over 14 amino acids. Trimming cost V 1 base and J 6 bases, with 12 bases left between them. CDR3: CASSLVVGGSEAFF. The DNA of the CDR3 is TGTGCCAGCAGCTTAGTAGTTGGGGGGTCTGAAGCTTTCTTT. Looking up the rest from reference TRBV7-2 and TRBJ1-1 gives the full variable domain: GAGVSQSPSNKVTEKGKDVELRCDPISGHTALYWYRQSLGQGLEFLIYFQGNSAPDKSGLPSDRFSAERTGGSVSTLTIQRTQQEDSAVYLCASSLVVGGSEAFFGQGTRLTVV.

V gene TRBV6-6 combines with J gene TRBJ1-2, with D possibly TRBD1 on 6 matching bases. Trimming took 8 bases from V and 0 from J, leaving 10 bases between them. The germline gives CDR1 MNHNY, CDR2 SVGAGI (reference sequence). This CDR3 has 13 residues. DNA of the CDR3: TGTGCCAGCGGCAGGGGAGCTAACTATGGCTACACCTTC. Encoded protein: CASGRGANYGYTF.

The rearrangement joins TRBV7-2 to TRBJ1-6, with a weak D call TRBD1 (6 bases). CDR3 length equals 15 residues. Trimming left V 5 bases short and J 9 bases short, with 17 bases between. CDR1 SGHTA and CDR2 FQGNSA come from the germline V gene. In DNA, the CDR3 is TGTGCCAGCAGCCTAGGGGGGCAGGGGCGTTCACCCCTCCACTTT. The encoded protein is CASSLGGQGRSPLHF.

The chain recombines TRBV4-2 with TRBJ2-3, with D tentatively TRBD2 (6 bases). The CDR3 totals 15 residues. The ends were cut back, 1 base at V and 2 bases at J, with 10 bases in the middle. Germline CDR1 and CDR2: LGHNA and YNFKEQ. CDR3 nucleotides: TGTGCCAGCAGCCAAGGGTCGGGGGACACAGATACGCAGTATTTT. Translated, it gives CASSQGSGDTDTQYF.

This clone has only a few counts. The rearrangement links TRBV5-1 to TRBJ2-1; a weak D match, TRBD2 (6 bases). CDR1 is SGHRS, CDR2 YFSETQ, per germline. CDR3 size: 13 residues. Trimming shortened V by 0 bases and J by 7 bases, and 8 bases separated the two germline ends. DNA for the CDR3: TGCGCCAGCAGCTTGGCCGGGGGTAATGAGCAGTTCTTC. This gives the protein CASSLAGGNEQFF.

This clone has only a few counts. The chain recombines TRBV6-1 with TRBJ2-7; 8 nucleotides line up with TRBD2. The CDR3 runs to 15 residues. V gave up 0 bases and J gave up 7 bases; unmatched junction bases: 8. CDR1 is MNHNS and CDR2 is SASEGT in the germline V gene. The CDR3 nucleotides are TGTGCCAGCAGTGAAGCGTCGATTCCGGGAGGGGAGCAGTACTTC. This encodes CASSEASIPGGEQYF.

In this sample, this clone turned up a few times. The chain combines TRBV7-3 with TRBJ2-1; D call uncertain. Germline loops: CDR1 SGHTA, CDR2 FQGTGA. This CDR3 is 14 amino acids long. Trimming cost V 0 bases and J 7 bases, with 10 bases left between them. The CDR3 DNA reads as TGTGCCAGCAGCTTAACGTCACTCAAAAATGAGCAGTTCTTC. Translating it yields CASSLTSLKNEQFF.

This rearrangement joins TRBV12-3 or TRBV12-4 to TRBJ1-5; D is undetermined. Trimming took 3 bases from V and 11 from J, leaving 11 bases between them. The CDR3 is 12 residues long. The CDR3, as DNA: TGTGCCAGCAGTTTGGGAGGATCAGCCCAGCATTTT. This encodes CASSLGGSAQHF.